This passage covers 21 T cell receptor beta chains from one sample sequenced in a study of shared clonotypes between healthy human individuals. The naive CD8 subset, CD45RO-negative cells positively selected for CCR7, excluded terminally differentiated effector memory CD45RA+ cells. Measured with immunoSEQ multiplex PCR; TCRdb has only the in-frame clones, and not every one. The table lists about 2.1 million clones, just over 90% of them singletons, with less than 2% in the top ten. Sequencing was carried out using naive CD8+ T cells from PBMCs. These receptors were obtained from a man aged 18 to 35 in good health. Some clones in this sample may be carry-over from other donors' samples.

This clone was found once. This sequence joins TRBV4-1 and TRBJ2-2; D might be TRBD1 (6 bases). Germline V gives CDR1 MGHRA, CDR2 YSYEKL. Trimming took off 4 bases at V and 7 bases at J, with 13 bases between the two ends. The CDR3 has 14 amino acids. In DNA, the CDR3 is TGCGCCAGCAGCCTAGGGGGAGCGGTCGGGGAGCTGTTTTTT. Translating it yields CASSLGGAVGELFF.

This CDR3 is CASSWTTGDSGNTIYF. The CDR3 DNA follows: TGTGCCAGCAGCTGGACGACAGGCGACTCTGGAAACACCATATATTTT. V usage is TRBV5-8 and J usage is TRBJ1-3, with D possibly matching TRBD1 (6 bases). Looked up from germline, CDR1 is SGHTS and CDR2 is YDEGEE. The CDR3 runs 16 residues. Trimming shortened V by 3 bases and J by 0 bases, and 13 bases separated the two germline ends. The entire variable domain, with the rest obtained from reference TRBV5-8 and TRBJ1-3, is as follows: EAGVTQSPTHLIKTRGQQATLRCSPISGHTSVYWYQQALGLGLQFLLWYDEGEERNRGNFPPRFSGRQFPNYSSELNVNALELEDSALYLCASSWTTGDSGNTIYFGEGSWLTVV.

This chain joins TRBV25-1 and TRBJ1-6; possible D gene TRBD1, 5 bases. Trimming pared 8 bases from V and 9 bases from J, leaving 14 bases between. This CDR3 comprises 13 residues. Germline V gene data show CDR1 as MGHDK and CDR2 as SYGVNS. In DNA form, the CDR3 reads TGTGCCAGCGGAACAGGAGCCCCTTCACCCCTCCACTTT. Translation gives CASGTGAPSPLHF.

The chain is built from TRBV9 and TRBJ2-7; D not certain. Germline assignment: CDR1 SGDLS and CDR2 YYNGEE. Between the trimmed V and J ends, which lost 3 bases and 4 bases, there was a span of 14 bases. The CDR3 has 14 residues. The CDR3 DNA sequence: TGTGCCAGCAGCGCGGTAGGGTGGAGTTACGAGCAGTACTTC. Its protein product is CASSAVGWSYEQYF.

This rearrangement joins TRBV5-5 to TRBJ2-7; D is tentatively TRBD1 or TRBD2 (7 bases each). The CDR3 runs 14 residues. Trimming stripped 1 base from V and 6 bases from J, with 14 bases between. From germline, CDR1 is SGHKS and CDR2 YYEKEE (reference sequence). The CDR3 region has the DNA TGTGCCAGCAGCTTGCTCGGCAGGGGGGGCGAGCAGTACTTC. This translates into CASSLLGRGGEQYF.

The genes are TRBV5-6 and TRBJ2-1; 13 nucleotides align to TRBD2. Germline V lookup: CDR1 SGHDT, CDR2 YYEEEE. Trimming cost V 5 bases and J 2 bases; bases outside gene matches: 4. There are 16 residues in the CDR3. CDR3 DNA sequence: TGTGCCAGCAGAACGGGACTAGCGGGAACCTACAATGAGCAGTTCTTC. Its translation is CASRTGLAGTYNEQFF.

The V gene is TRBV5-5, the J gene TRBJ1-5; TRBD1 agrees at 7 bases. This CDR3 has 15 residues. Trimming at V came to 3 bases and at J to 4 bases, leaving 7 bases not matched to a gene. CDR1 SGHKS and CDR2 YYEKEE come from the germline V gene (reference sequence). In DNA form, the CDR3 reads TGTGCCAGCAGCTCCGACAGGGCCGGTAATCAGCCCCAGCATTTT. This gives the protein CASSSDRAGNQPQHF.

For this clone: In the same sample, other DNA sequences code for this CDR3. CDR3 sequence: CASSPGRGSYEQYF. The CDR3 DNA is TGTGCCAGCAGCCCCGGCAGGGGCTCCTACGAGCAGTACTTC. The gene calls are TRBV5-6 and TRBJ2-7, with D perhaps TRBD1 (6 bases). The CDR3 is made up of 14 amino acids. Germline V gene sequence: CDR1 SGHDT, CDR2 YYEEEE. The V end lost 4 bases, the J end lost 0 bases, and 11 bases lay between the germline ends.

The V gene is TRBV11-1, the J gene TRBJ2-7; D is perhaps TRBD1 (5 bases). CDR1 and CDR2 (germline): SGHAT, FQDESV (reference sequence). Trimming shortened V by 2 bases and J by 0 bases, and 11 bases separated the two germline ends. The CDR3 totals 15 residues. DNA of the CDR3: TGTGCCAGCAGCTTACCCCCAGACAGCTCCTACGAGCAGTACTTC. Protein sequence: CASSLPPDSSYEQYF.

A note on this clone: Other nucleotide sequences from this sample produce the same CDR3. This chain links TRBV9 with TRBJ2-7, with D possibly matching TRBD2 (6 bases). The CDR3 runs to 15 residues. The V and J ends lost 0 bases and 0 bases respectively, with 10 bases between them. CDR1 and CDR2 from the germline V gene are SGDLS and YYNGEE. For the CDR3, the DNA is TGTGCCAGCAGCGTAGGCGGGGAGAGCTCCTACGAGCAGTACTTC. Its translation: CASSVGGESSYEQYF.

V is TRBV5-5 and J is TRBJ2-7; 9 bases match TRBD1. The CDR3 consists of 14 residues. Germline lookup yields CDR1 SGHKS and CDR2 YYEKEE (reference sequence). V was pared by 2 bases and J by 3 bases, with 3 bases of the junction left unmatched. The CDR3 here is CASSLTGGIYEQYF. CDR3 sequence (DNA): TGTGCCAGCAGCTTAACAGGGGGCATCTACGAGCAGTACTTC.

V usage is TRBV5-1 and J usage is TRBJ1-1; D is uncertain. The length of the CDR3 is 13 residues. Germline lookup yields CDR1 SGHRS and CDR2 YFSETQ. Trimming removed 5 bases at V and 2 bases at J, with 10 bases between. The CDR3, as DNA: TGCGCCAGCAGAGTCATGGGAAACACTGAAGCTTTCTTT. Translated, it gives CASRVMGNTEAFF.

V usage is TRBV7-2 and J usage is TRBJ2-7; possibly TRBD2 for D (6 bases). CDR1 and CDR2 from the germline V gene are SGHTA and FQGNSA. V lost 7 bases to trimming and J lost 1 base, with 17 bases between them. This CDR3 is built from 15 residues. DNA for the CDR3: TGTGCCAGCAAACCCCGGGAGACAGCTTCCTACGAGCAGTACTTC. Translating gives CASKPRETASYEQYF.

The chain uses TRBV11-2 and TRBJ2-4; D is tentatively TRBD1 or TRBD2 (5 bases each). Germline V lookup: CDR1 SGHAT, CDR2 FQNNGV. CDR3 length: 16 residues. Trimming stripped 5 bases from V and 0 bases from J, with 14 bases between. CDR3 bases: TGTGCCAGCAGCACCGAGGGGAGTCTAGCCAAAAACATTCAGTACTTC. It yields the protein CASSTEGSLAKNIQYF.

This chain uses TRBV7-2 with TRBJ1-5; D gene unclear. The CDR3 length is 15 residues. CDR1 and CDR2 (germline): SGHTA, FQGNSA. V was trimmed by 2 bases and J by 4 bases, leaving 12 bases between them. In DNA, the CDR3 is TGTGCCAGCAGCTTACTACGACTGGCAAATCAGCCCCAGCATTTT. Its translation is CASSLLRLANQPQHF. The full variable domain, in which reference TRBV7-2 and TRBJ1-5 provide the parts outside the CDR3, is GAGVSQSPSNKVTEKGKDVELRCDPISGHTALYWYRQSLGQGLEFLIYFQGNSAPDKSGLPSDRFSAERTGGSVSTLTIQRTQQEDSAVYLCASSLLRLANQPQHFGDGTRLSIL.

This clone was counted once. The rearrangement joins TRBV7-9 to TRBJ2-2; 7 bases match TRBD1. CDR1 and CDR2 from the germline V gene are SEHNR and FQNEAQ (reference sequence). The CDR3 contains 18 residues. Trimming took 4 bases from V and 0 from J; bases not matched to a gene: 11. The CDR3 region has the DNA TGTGCCAGCAGCTCTTTTCCCGGGACAGCCGCGAACACCGGGGAGCTGTTTTTT. Encoded protein: CASSSFPGTAANTGELFF.

This chain links TRBV7-9 with TRBJ1-2; D gene uncertain. This CDR3 is built from 15 residues. V was cut by 1 base and J by 0 bases, with 9 bases left in between. Germline V gene lookup returns CDR1 SEHNR and CDR2 FQNEAQ (reference sequence). Here the CDR3 DNA reads TGTGCCAGCAGCTTAGGTACATACGCTAACTATGGCTACACCTTC. It specifies CASSLGTYANYGYTF.

The gene calls are TRBV7-8 and TRBJ2-7; 9 bases align to TRBD2. Germline V gives CDR1 SGHVS, CDR2 FQNEAQ. V shed 3 bases, J shed 5 bases, and the junction held 14 bases outside the gene matches. The CDR3 extends over 17 amino acids. In DNA, the CDR3 is TGTGCCAGCAGCTTTCGGCTAGCGGGAATACGGCCCGACGAGCAGTACTTC. Translated, it gives CASSFRLAGIRPDEQYF.

The V gene is TRBV5-1, the J gene TRBJ2-5; D call uncertain. The J call may be wrong; the DNA end is better matched by TRBJ2-7. CDR1 is SGHRS and CDR2 is YFSETQ in the germline V gene. The CDR3 spans 11 residues. The CDR3 region is CASSSTYEQYF. For the CDR3, the DNA is TGCGCCAGCAGCTCGACCTACGAGCAGTACTTC.

As to this clone: The sample contains more than one DNA sequence encoding this CDR3. This chain links TRBV7-8 with TRBJ2-1, with D uncertain. The CDR3 totals 11 residues. CDR1 is SGHVS, CDR2 FQNEAQ, per germline. Trimming left V 5 bases short and J 8 bases short, with 7 bases between. CDR3 amino acids: CASSPSDEQFF. As DNA, the CDR3 is TGTGCCAGCAGCCCTAGTGATGAGCAGTTCTTC.

This clone has a single count. At the DNA level, this CDR3 is encoded by other sequences in the same sample as well. This chain links TRBV5-4 with TRBJ2-7; D not resolved. V was shortened by 0 bases and J by 3 bases, with 4 bases between the two germline ends. Germline CDR1 is SGHNT and CDR2 is YYREEE (reference sequence). CDR3 length: 12 amino acids. DNA for the CDR3: TGTGCCAGCAGCTTGGACCGCTACGAGCAGTACTTC. Protein: CASSLDRYEQYF.